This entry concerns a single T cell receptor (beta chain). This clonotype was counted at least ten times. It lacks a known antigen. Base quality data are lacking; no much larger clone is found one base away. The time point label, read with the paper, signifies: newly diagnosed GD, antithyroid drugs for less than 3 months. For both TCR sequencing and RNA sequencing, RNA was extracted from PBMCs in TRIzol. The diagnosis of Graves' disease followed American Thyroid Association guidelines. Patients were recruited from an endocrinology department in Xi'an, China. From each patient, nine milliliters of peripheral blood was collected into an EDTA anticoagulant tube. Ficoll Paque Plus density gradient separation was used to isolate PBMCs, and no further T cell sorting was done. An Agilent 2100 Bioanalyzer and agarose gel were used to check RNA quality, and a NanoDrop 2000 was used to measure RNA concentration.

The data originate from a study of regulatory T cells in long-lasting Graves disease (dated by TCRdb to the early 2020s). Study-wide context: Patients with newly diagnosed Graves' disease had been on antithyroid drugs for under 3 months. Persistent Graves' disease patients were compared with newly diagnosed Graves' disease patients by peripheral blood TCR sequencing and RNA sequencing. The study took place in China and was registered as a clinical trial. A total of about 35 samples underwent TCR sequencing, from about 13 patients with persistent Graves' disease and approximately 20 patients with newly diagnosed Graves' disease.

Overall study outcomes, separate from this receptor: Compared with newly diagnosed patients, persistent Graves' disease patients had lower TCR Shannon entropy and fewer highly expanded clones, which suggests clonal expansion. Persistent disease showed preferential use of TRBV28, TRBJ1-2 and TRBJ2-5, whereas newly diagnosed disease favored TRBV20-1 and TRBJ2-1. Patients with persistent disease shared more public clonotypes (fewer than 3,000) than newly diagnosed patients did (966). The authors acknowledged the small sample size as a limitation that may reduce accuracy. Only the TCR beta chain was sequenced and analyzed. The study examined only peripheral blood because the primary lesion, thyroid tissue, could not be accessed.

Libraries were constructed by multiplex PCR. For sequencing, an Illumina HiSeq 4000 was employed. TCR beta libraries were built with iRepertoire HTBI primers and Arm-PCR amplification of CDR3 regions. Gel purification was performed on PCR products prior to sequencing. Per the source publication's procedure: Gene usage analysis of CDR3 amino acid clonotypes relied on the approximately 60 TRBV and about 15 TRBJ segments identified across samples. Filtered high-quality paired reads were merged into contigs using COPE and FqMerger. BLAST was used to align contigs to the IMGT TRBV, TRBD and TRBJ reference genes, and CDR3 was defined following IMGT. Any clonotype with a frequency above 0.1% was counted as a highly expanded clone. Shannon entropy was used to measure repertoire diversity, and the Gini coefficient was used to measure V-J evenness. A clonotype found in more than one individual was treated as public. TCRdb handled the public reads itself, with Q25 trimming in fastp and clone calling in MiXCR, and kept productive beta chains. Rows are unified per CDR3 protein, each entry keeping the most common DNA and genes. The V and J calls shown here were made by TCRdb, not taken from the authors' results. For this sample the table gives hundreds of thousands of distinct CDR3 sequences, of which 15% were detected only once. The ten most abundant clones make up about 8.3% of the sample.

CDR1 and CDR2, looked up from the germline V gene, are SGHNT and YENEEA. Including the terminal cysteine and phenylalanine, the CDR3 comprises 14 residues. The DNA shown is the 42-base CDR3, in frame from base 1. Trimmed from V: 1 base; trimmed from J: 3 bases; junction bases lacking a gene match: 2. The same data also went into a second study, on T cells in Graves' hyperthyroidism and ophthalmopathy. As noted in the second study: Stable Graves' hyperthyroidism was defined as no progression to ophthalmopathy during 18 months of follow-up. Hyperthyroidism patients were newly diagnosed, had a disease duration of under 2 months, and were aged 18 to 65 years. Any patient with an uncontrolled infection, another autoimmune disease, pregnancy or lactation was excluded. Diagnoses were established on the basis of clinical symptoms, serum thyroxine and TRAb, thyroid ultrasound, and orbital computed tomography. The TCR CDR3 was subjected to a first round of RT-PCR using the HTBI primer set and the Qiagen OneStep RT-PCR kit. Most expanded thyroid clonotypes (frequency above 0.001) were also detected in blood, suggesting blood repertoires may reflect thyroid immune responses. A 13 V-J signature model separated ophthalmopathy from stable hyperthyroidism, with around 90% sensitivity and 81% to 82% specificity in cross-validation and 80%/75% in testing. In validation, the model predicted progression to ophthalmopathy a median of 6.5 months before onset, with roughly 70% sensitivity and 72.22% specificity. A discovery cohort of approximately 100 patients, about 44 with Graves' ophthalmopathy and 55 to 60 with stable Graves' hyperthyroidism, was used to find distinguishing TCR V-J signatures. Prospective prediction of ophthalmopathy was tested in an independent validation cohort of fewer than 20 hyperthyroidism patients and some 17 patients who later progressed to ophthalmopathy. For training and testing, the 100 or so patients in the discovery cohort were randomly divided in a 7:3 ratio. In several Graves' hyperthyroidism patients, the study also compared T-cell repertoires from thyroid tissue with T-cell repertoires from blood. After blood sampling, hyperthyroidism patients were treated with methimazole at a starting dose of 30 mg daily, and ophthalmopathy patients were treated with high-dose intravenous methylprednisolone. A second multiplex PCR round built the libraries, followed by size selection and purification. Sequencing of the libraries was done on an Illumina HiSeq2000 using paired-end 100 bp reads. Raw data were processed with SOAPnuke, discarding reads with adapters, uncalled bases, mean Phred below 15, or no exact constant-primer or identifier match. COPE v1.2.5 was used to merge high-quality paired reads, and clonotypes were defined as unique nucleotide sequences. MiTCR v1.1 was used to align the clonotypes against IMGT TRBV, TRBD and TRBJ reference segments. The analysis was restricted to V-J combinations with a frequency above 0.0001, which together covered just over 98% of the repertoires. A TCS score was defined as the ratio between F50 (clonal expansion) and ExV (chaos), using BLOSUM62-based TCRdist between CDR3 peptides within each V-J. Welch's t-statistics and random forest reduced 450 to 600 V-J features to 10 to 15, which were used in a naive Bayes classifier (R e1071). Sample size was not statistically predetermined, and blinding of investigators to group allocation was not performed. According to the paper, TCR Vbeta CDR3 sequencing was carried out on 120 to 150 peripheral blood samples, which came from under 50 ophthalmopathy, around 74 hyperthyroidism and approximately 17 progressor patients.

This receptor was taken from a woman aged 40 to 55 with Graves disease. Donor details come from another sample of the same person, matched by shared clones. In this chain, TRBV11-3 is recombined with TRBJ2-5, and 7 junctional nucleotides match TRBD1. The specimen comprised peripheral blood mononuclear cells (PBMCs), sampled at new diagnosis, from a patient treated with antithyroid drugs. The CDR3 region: CASSLAGGKETQYF. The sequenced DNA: TGTGCCAGCAGCTTAGCAGGGGGTAAAGAGACCCAGTACTTC.